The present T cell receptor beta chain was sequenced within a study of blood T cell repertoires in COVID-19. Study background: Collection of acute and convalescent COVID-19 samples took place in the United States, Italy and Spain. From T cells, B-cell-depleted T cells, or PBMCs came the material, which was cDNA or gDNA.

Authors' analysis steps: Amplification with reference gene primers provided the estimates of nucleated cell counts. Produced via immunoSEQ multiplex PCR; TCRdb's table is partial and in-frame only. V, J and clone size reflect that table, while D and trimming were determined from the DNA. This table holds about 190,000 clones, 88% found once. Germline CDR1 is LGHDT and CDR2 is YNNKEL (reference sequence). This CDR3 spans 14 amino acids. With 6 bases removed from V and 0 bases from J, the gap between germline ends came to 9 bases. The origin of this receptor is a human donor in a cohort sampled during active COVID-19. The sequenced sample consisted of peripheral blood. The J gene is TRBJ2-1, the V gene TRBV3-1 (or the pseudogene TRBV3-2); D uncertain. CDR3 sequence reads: CASSSKSSYNEQFF. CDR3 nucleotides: TGTGCCAGCAGTAGTAAGAGCTCCTACAATGAGCAGTTCTTC.